A selection of T cell receptor beta chains follows, all from one sample in a study of blood T cell repertoires in COVID-19. TCRdb's table, derived via immunoSEQ multiplex PCR, lists solely in-frame clones and lacks some. The data hold under 300,000 clones, with approximately 83% observed a single time. The source material was peripheral blood. Receptor source: a man aged 25 to 45 who had recovered from COVID-19. CDR3s include the opening cysteine and the closing phenylalanine or tryptophan. D genes are given only for firm matches. Not all rows give a size; the values are once, few, many and, for expanded clones, a class.

v_call	d_call	j_call	clone_size	cdr3_aa	cdr3_nt
TRBV5-6	NA	TRBJ1-1	NA	CASSLPRVPNTEAFF	TGTGCCAGCAGCCTACCCCGGGTTCCGAACACTGAAGCTTTCTTT
TRBV6-5	TRBD1	TRBJ2-5	NA	CAGQGFGETQYF	TGTGCCGGACAGGGGTTCGGAGAGACCCAGTACTTC
TRBV4-2	NA	TRBJ2-5	NA	CASSQALTPPQETQYF	TGTGCCAGCAGCCAAGCCCTAACGCCCCCCCAAGAGACCCAGTACTTC
TRBV18	NA	TRBJ1-5	NA	CASSPGFGNQPQHF	TGTGCCAGCTCACCCGGTTTCGGCAATCAGCCCCAGCATTTT
TRBV27	NA	TRBJ2-2	NA	CASSSLNTGELFF	TGTGCCAGCAGTTCTTTGAACACCGGGGAGCTGTTTTTT
TRBV6-4	NA	TRBJ1-6	NA	CASRGEAGYNSPLHF	TGTGCCAGCAGAGGCGAAGCGGGGTATAATTCACCCCTCCACTTT
TRBV6-4	NA	TRBJ1-3	once	CASSESVGNTIYF	TGTGCCAGCAGTGAAAGCGTTGGAAACACCATATATTTT
TRBV5-5	NA	TRBJ2-3	once	CASSLAFVGGSTDTQYF	TGTGCCAGCAGCTTGGCCTTCGTGGGGGGAAGCACAGATACGCAGTATTTT
TRBV3-1/TRBV3-2	NA	TRBJ1-1	NA	CASSQDSDRNTEAFF	TGTGCCAGCAGCCAAGATTCCGACAGGAACACTGAAGCTTTCTTT
TRBV5-4	TRBD1	TRBJ2-7	NA	CASSLSTGAHEQYF	TGTGCCAGCAGCTTATCGACAGGGGCCCACGAGCAGTACTTC
TRBV18	NA	TRBJ1-1	NA	CASSPFNRLNTEAFF	TGTGCCAGCTCACCATTTAACAGATTGAACACTGAAGCTTTCTTT
TRBV6-5	TRBD1	TRBJ1-2	NA	CASKGGQPVSGYTF	TGTGCCAGCAAAGGGGGACAGCCAGTCTCGGGCTACACCTTC
TRBV6-5	NA	TRBJ2-7	NA	CASSYADSPTIYEQYF	TGTGCCAGCAGTTACGCCGACTCGCCTACAATTTACGAGCAGTACTTC
TRBV6-5	NA	TRBJ1-2	NA	CASSYEVNYGYTF	TGTGCCAGCAGTTACGAGGTTAACTATGGCTACACCTTC
TRBV4-2	NA	TRBJ2-5	few	CASSQEEGGGAETQYF	TGTGCCAGCAGCCAAGAGGAAGGGGGAGGGGCAGAGACCCAGTACTTC
TRBV6-1	NA	TRBJ1-1	NA	CASSEAGAFF	TGTGCCAGCAGTGAAGCCGGGGCTTTCTTT
TRBV2	NA	TRBJ1-2	few	CASTEGDTGNYYGYTF	TGTGCCAGCACCGAGGGGGACACCGGAAATTACTATGGCTACACCTTC
TRBV6-1	NA	TRBJ2-5	NA	CASSESLTGAGSQETQYF	TGTGCCAGCAGTGAATCGTTAACTGGGGCAGGTTCACAAGAGACCCAGTACTTC
TRBV7-9	TRBD1	TRBJ2-1	NA	CASSLRQGVHNEQFF	TGTGCCAGCAGCTTAAGACAGGGGGTCCACAATGAGCAGTTCTTC
TRBV25-1	TRBD2	TRBJ2-3	NA	CASSGAGGPTDTQYF	TGTGCCAGCAGTGGGGCGGGGGGCCCCACAGATACGCAGTATTTT
TRBV12-3/TRBV12-4	NA	TRBJ1-1	once	CASSFGGTEAFF	TGTGCCAGCAGTTTCGGGGGTACTGAAGCTTTCTTT
TRBV29-1	TRBD1	TRBJ1-2	NA	CSVEGMGQWTYGYTF	TGCAGCGTTGAAGGAATGGGACAGTGGACCTATGGCTACACCTTC
TRBV7-9	NA	TRBJ2-1	NA	CASGGFHSGSYNEQFF	TGTGCCAGCGGGGGTTTTCATAGCGGATCCTACAATGAGCAGTTCTTC
TRBV6-4	NA	TRBJ1-1	NA	CASAATDTTEAFF	TGTGCCAGCGCAGCGACAGATACTACTGAAGCTTTCTTT
TRBV19	NA	TRBJ2-3	NA	CASRPDTTTDTQYF	TGTGCCAGTAGGCCAGACACGACCACAGATACGCAGTATTTT
TRBV7-9	NA	TRBJ1-3	once	CASLWGGHAGNTIYF	TGTGCCAGCCTGTGGGGGGGACATGCTGGAAACACCATATATTTT
TRBV4-2	NA	TRBJ1-2	NA	CASSQEGRVTSNYGYTF	TGTGCCAGCAGCCAAGAGGGCAGGGTAACCTCTAACTATGGCTACACCTTC
TRBV20-1	NA	TRBJ2-3	NA	CSAIQDSTQYF	TGCAGTGCTATACAGGATTCGACGCAGTATTTT
TRBV10-2	NA	TRBJ1-4	NA	CASVAIPGEKLFF	TGCGCCAGCGTTGCCATACCGGGAGAAAAACTGTTTTTT
TRBV23-1	TRBD2	TRBJ2-1	NA	CASWDPRGGLYNEQFF	TGCGCCAGCTGGGATCCGCGGGGGGGCCTCTACAATGAGCAGTTCTTC
TRBV5-1	TRBD2	TRBJ2-1	few	CASSLALAGNEQFF	TGCGCCAGCAGCTTGGCGCTAGCGGGTAATGAGCAGTTCTTC
TRBV7-9	NA	TRBJ1-1	NA	CASSPRGLDEAFF	TGTGCCAGCAGCCCCAGGGGCTTGGATGAAGCTTTCTTT
TRBV7-7	TRBD2	TRBJ2-5	NA	CASSLLAGGEETQYF	TGTGCCAGCAGCTTACTAGCGGGGGGAGAAGAGACCCAGTACTTC
TRBV25-1	TRBD1	TRBJ1-1	once	CASRTGGRFTEAFF	TGTGCCAGCAGAACAGGGGGCAGGTTCACTGAAGCTTTCTTT
TRBV10-3	TRBD1	TRBJ1-1	once	CANRRTGNTEAFF	TGTGCCAACCGGAGGACAGGGAACACTGAAGCTTTCTTT
TRBV27	NA	TRBJ2-2	NA	CASRGWGAGELFF	TGTGCCAGCAGGGGCTGGGGGGCCGGGGAGCTGTTTTTT
TRBV6-5	TRBD1	TRBJ1-1	NA	CASRDRINTEAFF	TGTGCCAGCAGGGACAGGATTAACACTGAAGCTTTCTTT
TRBV7-9	NA	TRBJ1-2	NA	CASSFRSSGYGYTF	TGTGCCAGCAGCTTCCGATCGTCGGGCTATGGCTACACCTTC
TRBV10-3	NA	TRBJ1-4	NA	CAISVSPGTNEKLFF	TGTGCCATCAGTGTCTCCCCGGGAACTAATGAAAAACTGTTTTTT
TRBV28	NA	TRBJ1-2	NA	CASSQLDRYYGYTF	TGTGCCAGCAGTCAATTAGACAGATACTATGGCTACACCTTC
TRBV7-3	TRBD2	TRBJ2-1	NA	CASSERGGDFNEQFF	TGTGCCAGCAGCGAACGGGGGGGCGACTTCAATGAGCAGTTCTTC
TRBV24-1	NA	TRBJ1-3	NA	CATSDGTIGNTIYF	TGTGCCACCAGTGATGGGACAATTGGAAACACCATATATTTT
TRBV6-5	TRBD1	TRBJ1-2	NA	CANRGHHFGYTF	TGTGCCAACAGGGGGCACCACTTTGGCTACACCTTC
TRBV6-1	TRBD1	TRBJ2-2	few	CASSESPGQGTGELFF	TGTGCCAGCAGTGAAAGTCCGGGACAGGGGACCGGGGAGCTGTTTTTT
TRBV5-1	NA	TRBJ2-7	few	CASSPSGVRGYEQYF	TGCGCCAGCAGCCCTTCGGGGGTAAGAGGCTACGAGCAGTACTTC
TRBV6-5	NA	TRBJ1-4	NA	CASSYSHRAGEKLFF	TGTGCCAGCAGTTACTCGCACAGGGCCGGTGAAAAACTGTTTTTT
TRBV7-3	TRBD1	TRBJ2-2	NA	CASSLAAGGTGELFF	TGTGCCAGCAGCTTAGCGGCAGGGGGAACCGGGGAGCTGTTTTTT
TRBV6-6	NA	TRBJ1-3	NA	CASSSGGSNTIYF	TGTGCCAGCAGTTCGGGAGGGAGCAACACCATATATTTT
TRBV9	TRBD2	TRBJ2-3	once	CASSGASGGSRDTQYF	TGTGCCAGCAGCGGAGCTAGCGGGGGGTCCCGGGATACGCAGTATTTT
TRBV6-5	TRBD2	TRBJ2-5	NA	CASSQTSGGQETQYF	TGTGCCAGCAGCCAGACTAGCGGGGGGCAAGAGACCCAGTACTTC
TRBV19	NA	TRBJ2-7	NA	CASSGGQTYEQYF	TGTGCCTCTTCCGGGGGTCAAACCTACGAGCAGTACTTC